The present entry profiles one T cell receptor beta chain with its context. This clonotype has just a few counts. No antigen is known for it. One base away there is no much larger clone; base qualities are not given. Set within a cohort of healthcare workers in London, UK, this nested case-control study involved weekly PCR testing of nasopharyngeal swabs along with blood sampling. Healthcare workers were recruited between 23 and 31 March 2020, during the week of the UK lockdown, and were followed weekly for up to roughly 15 weeks. The germline V gene specifies MGHRA as CDR1 and YSYEKL as CDR2. The V and J ends are trimmed by 6 bases and 3 bases, leaving 10 bases between them. The CDR3 numbers 13 residues from cysteine through phenylalanine. CDR3 DNA is the only sequence kept; it has 39 bases, read in frame from the first base. The entry originates in a study of early T cells in non-severe SARS-CoV-2 infection (dated by TCRdb to the early 2020s). Broadly, across the study: TCR sequencing used bulk RNA from unsorted whole blood, so alpha and beta chains could not be paired. The research as a whole found: VDJdb matching was skewed toward anti-spike CD8 responses, so virus-specific expansions were likely underestimated and private and CD4 specificities were missed.

The library came from 5' RACE. Sequencing used a NextSeq 500. The TCR library protocol attached unique molecular identifiers to individual cDNA molecules to correct for sequencing error and PCR bias. Both TCR alpha and beta chains were sequenced, and tight co-correlation was observed between alpha and beta sequence abundances in each sample. In the original analysis: Decombinator V4 was used to perform V gene, J gene and CDR3 annotation of TCR sequences. TCRs were defined as expanded if a significant change between any two time points was detected under a Poisson model with p below 0.0001. TCR abundances were normalised to the total number of TCRs sequenced in each sample and reported as counts per million. TRAV1-2 paired with TRAJ12, TRAJ20 or TRAJ33 defined MAIT TCRs, while TRAV10 paired with TRAJ18 defined iNKT TCRs. VDJdb, accessed 1 November 2021, was searched for CMV, EBV and SARS-CoV-2 annotated TCRs, with TCRs annotated for multiple antigens excluded. In-frame beta chains were kept once TCRdb had trimmed the public reads at Q25 with fastp and called clones with MiXCR. Every CDR3 protein is listed once, alongside the most common genes and DNA of its rows. In this record, the V and J calls reflect TCRdb's handling and not the investigators' own analysis. The sample data list 100,000 to 150,000 distinct CDR3 sequences, and about 15% of these were observed just once. Around a fifth of the sample comes from the top ten.

What was sequenced was whole blood. The V and J segments used are TRBV4-1 and TRBJ2-3; TRBD1 might be the D gene, on 5 matching bases. The TCR originated in an adult who was a healthcare worker with PCR-confirmed SARS-CoV-2 infection or an uninfected control (not recorded which). The CDR3 sequence is CASSQSGTDTQYF. The bases are TGCGCCAGCAGTCAGTCAGGGACAGATACGCAGTATTTT.